The present T cell receptor beta chain was sequenced within a study of response to subunit inactivated influenza vaccine. Study-wide points: Each seasonal influenza vaccination, the authors suggested, recruits few new T cells.

This clonotype was seen a handful of times. What it binds is not known. Each CDR3 protein is one row after TCRdb ran MiXCR on the RT-PCR reads. Of under 850,000 distinct CDR3 sequences listed, about 18% were seen once; the top ten hold approximately 11%. The CDR3 is made up of 12 amino acids. With 9 bases removed from V and 6 bases from J, the gap between germline ends came to 12 bases. CDR1 is KGHDR, CDR2 SFDVKD, per germline. Here the sequenced sample was PBMCs from blood, taken 4 to 6 days after vaccination. The clonotype was recovered from a man aged 45-60 years who received an inactivated influenza vaccine. The chain employs TRBV24-1 and TRBJ2-3; D unclear. The CDR3 coding sequence is TGTGCCACCGCGGAACCCTCGGATACGCAGTATTTT. This translates into CATAEPSDTQYF.